The clone carrying this T cell receptor (beta chain) was counted once. What it recognizes is unknown. Sequencing was designed to attain a depth spanning 1 in 200,000 to 1 in 1 million T cells. The method was immunoSEQ multiplex PCR; TCRdb's version includes in-frame clones alone and lacks a portion of them. The sample shows roughly 180,000 clones, less than 85% of them seen only once. This record comes from a study of cytotoxic CD8 clonotypes in ibrutinib-treated CLL. The study's findings and limits: Baseline-level clonality went beyond age-matched healthy donors and moved in step with circulating CD8+ T-cell counts.

The CDR3 is 15 amino acids. CDR1 MDHEN and CDR2 SYDVKM come from the germline V gene. Germline trimming cut 5 bases from V and 3 bases from J; bases unmatched to any gene: 4. This sequence joins TRBV28 and TRBJ1-4; 9 positions agree with TRBD1. This specimen consisted of PBMCs, obtained after 24 months of ibrutinib treatment. This sequence was found in a human donor with chronic lymphocytic leukemia. In DNA form, the CDR3 reads TGTGCCAGCAGTAGGACAGGGGACCCTAATGAAAAACTGTTTTTT. This gives the protein CASSRTGDPNEKLFF.